The 28 T cell receptor beta chains below were found in one sample sequenced in a study of OX40 agonist ivuxolimab in advanced cancers. Sequencing used immunoSEQ multiplex PCR; TCRdb keeps in-frame clones, though not all of them. The sample contains 50,000 to 60,000 clones, around nine tenths of which appear only once. The material sequenced was CD4+ or CD8+ T cells sorted from blood, taken in a trial of the OX40 agonist ivuxolimab. All receptors come from an adult with an advanced solid tumor such as melanoma, head and neck, liver or kidney cancer.

The rearrangement joins TRBV4-1 to TRBJ1-1; 8 bases match TRBD1. CDR3 length equals 17 residues. Germline-derived CDR1 and CDR2 are MGHRA and YSYEKL. V lost 1 base to trimming and J lost 4 bases; unmatched junction nucleotides: 11. CDR3 sequence reads: CASSQGDQGAEGTEAFF. CDR3 sequence (DNA): TGCGCCAGCAGCCAAGGGGATCAGGGGGCGGAAGGCACTGAAGCTTTCTTT.

This chain connects TRBV28 to TRBJ2-3, with 9 bases lining up with TRBD2. The CDR3 has 15 amino acids. V shed 5 bases and J 6 bases; nucleotides not matched to a gene: 9. Germline-derived CDR1 and CDR2 are MDHEN and SYDVKM. CDR3 nucleotides: TGTGCCAGCAGTCCCCAAGCGGGAGGTTGGGATACGCAGTATTTT. It encodes CASSPQAGGWDTQYF.

With respect to this clone: Within the sample, other DNA sequences also encode this same CDR3. The V gene is TRBV2, the J gene TRBJ1-3; D unresolved. Germline assignment: CDR1 SNHLY and CDR2 FYNNEI. The V gene lost 5 bases and the J gene lost 4 bases, with 9 bases spanning the gap. The CDR3 runs to 13 residues. The CDR3 region is CASSIDKGNTIYF. The CDR3 DNA reads TGTGCCAGCAGTATAGACAAGGGAAACACCATATATTTT.

The gene calls are TRBV5-4 and TRBJ2-3, with D perhaps matching TRBD1 (5 bases). This CDR3 is 15 amino acids long. Trimming stripped 1 base from V and 1 base from J, with 10 bases between. Germline lookup yields CDR1 SGHNT and CDR2 YYREEE (reference sequence). In DNA, the CDR3 is TGTGCCAGCAGCTTGTTTCAGGGTGGCACAGATACGCAGTATTTT. Protein product: CASSLFQGGTDTQYF.

J is TRBJ2-3 and V is TRBV9; TRBD2 agrees at 12 bases. CDR1 is SGDLS, CDR2 YYNGEE, per germline. Germline trimming cut 2 bases from V and 8 bases from J; bases unmatched to any gene: 3. The CDR3 is 14 amino acids. DNA for the CDR3: TGTGCCAGCAGCGTTTGGACTAGCGGGACTACGCAGTATTTT. As protein: CASSVWTSGTTQYF. The full variable domain, with the rest looked up from reference TRBV9 and TRBJ2-3, is DSGVTQTPKHLITATGQRVTLRCSPRSGDLSVYWYQQSLDQGLQFLIQYYNGEERAKGNILERFSAQQFPDLHSELNLSSLELGDSALYFCASSVWTSGTTQYFGPGTRLTVL.

V and J are TRBV6-1 and TRBJ2-7; D possibly corresponds to TRBD2 (6 bases). The CDR3 is 16 amino acids. Germline CDR1 MNHNS, CDR2 SASEGT. V lost 2 bases, J lost 3 bases, and 17 bases lay in between. CDR3: CASSEMTSVAVYEQYF. In DNA, the CDR3 is TGTGCCAGCAGTGAAATGACTAGTGTTGCAGTCTACGAGCAGTACTTC.

The rearrangement uses TRBV30 and TRBJ2-7; no firm D call. Germline CDR1 reads GTSNPN; CDR2 reads SVGIG (reference sequence). The length of the CDR3 is 12 residues. V dropped 0 bases and J dropped 4 bases, with 7 bases sitting between them. CDR3 residues: CAWSVSDYEQYF. As DNA, the CDR3 is TGTGCCTGGAGTGTATCAGATTACGAGCAGTACTTC. Filled out from reference TRBV30 and TRBJ2-7, the complete variable domain reads SQTIHQWPATLVQPVGSPLSLECTVEGTSNPNLYWYRQAAGRGLQLLFYSVGIGQISSEVPQNLSASRPQDRQFILSSKKLLLSDSGFYLCAWSVSDYEQYFGPGTRLTVT.

This chain connects TRBV18 to TRBJ1-5; 7 bases match TRBD1. Unmatched junction bases numbered 19, after V lost 2 bases and J lost 6 bases. CDR1 and CDR2 (germline): KGHSH, LQKENI. This CDR3 is 19 amino acids long. The CDR3, as DNA: TGTGCCAGCTCACCAAACGCTGAAACCGTGGGACAGATCGGTCAGCCCCAGCATTTT. This sequence encodes CASSPNAETVGQIGQPQHF.

The chain has TRBV7-2 and TRBJ2-5; 8 positions match TRBD2. This CDR3 has 16 amino acids. From germline, CDR1 is SGHTA and CDR2 FQGNSA. With 0 bases clipped from V and 1 base from J, the junction kept 4 bases outside the gene matches. CDR3 coding DNA: TGTGCCAGCAGCTTAGCGGCCAGCGGGGGCCAAGAGACCCAGTACTTC. The encoded protein is CASSLAASGGQETQYF. Combining the CDR3 with reference TRBV7-2 and TRBJ2-5 gives the whole variable domain GAGVSQSPSNKVTEKGKDVELRCDPISGHTALYWYRQSLGQGLEFLIYFQGNSAPDKSGLPSDRFSAERTGGSVSTLTIQRTQQEDSAVYLCASSLAASGGQETQYFGPGTRLLVL.

The V call is TRBV9, the J call TRBJ1-1, with 9 bases aligning to TRBD1. The V gene's germline CDR1 is SGDLS and CDR2 YYNGEE. The junction had 10 bases not matched to a gene; V was cut back by 3 bases and J by 4 bases. The CDR3 spans 16 residues. CDR3 in DNA: TGTGCCAGCAGCGGCCGGGACAGGGAGGTTCTCACTGAAGCTTTCTTT. This translates into CASSGRDREVLTEAFF.

This clone was observed many times. The V call is TRBV28, the J call TRBJ2-7; D gene ambiguous. Trimming shortened V by 5 bases and J by 0 bases, and 14 bases separated the two germline ends. Germline V gene lookup returns CDR1 MDHEN and CDR2 SYDVKM. The CDR3 runs to 15 residues. CDR3 in amino acids: CASSPLPAVSYEQYF. CDR3 nucleotide sequence: TGTGCCAGCAGTCCCCTGCCAGCCGTCTCCTACGAGCAGTACTTC. The variable domain in full, completed from reference TRBV28 and TRBJ2-7, reads DVKVTQSSRYLVKRTGEKVFLECVQDMDHENMFWYRQDPGLGLRLIYFSYDVKMKEKGDIPEGYSVSREKKERFSLILESASTNQTSMYLCASSPLPAVSYEQYFGPGTRLTVT.

This clone has just one count. For the CDR3, the DNA is TGCAGCGTTGCCAAGACCGGGACAGGGGACGAGCAGTACTTC. Its translation: CSVAKTGTGDEQYF. J is TRBJ2-7 and V is TRBV29-1, with 10 bases identical to TRBD1. The CDR3 sequence is 14 residues long. CDR1 is SQVTM, CDR2 ANQGSEA, per germline. After removal of 4 bases from V and 5 bases from J, the junction contained 8 bases not matched to a gene.

The V call is TRBV11-2, the J call TRBJ2-2; 9 bases match TRBD2. The CDR3 extends over 16 amino acids. Trimming cost V 0 bases and J 5 bases; bases outside gene matches: 4. Germline V gene lookup returns CDR1 SGHAT and CDR2 FQNNGV. The CDR3: CASSLDSGLATGELFF. Here the CDR3 DNA reads TGTGCCAGCAGCTTAGATTCTGGACTAGCGACCGGGGAGCTGTTTTTT.

The V gene is TRBV5-1, the J gene TRBJ2-7; 8 nucleotides line up with TRBD1. This CDR3 region has 14 residues. Germline loops: CDR1 SGHRS, CDR2 YFSETQ. The V and J ends lost 2 bases and 2 bases, in that order; junction bases with no gene match: 3. CDR3 loop: CASSFTGGPYEQYF. The CDR3 coding sequence is TGCGCCAGCAGCTTCACAGGGGGACCCTACGAGCAGTACTTC.

The J gene is TRBJ2-1, the V gene TRBV5-4, with 9 bases identical to TRBD2. The CDR3 extends over 16 amino acids. Germline-derived CDR1 and CDR2 are SGHNT and YYREEE (reference sequence). The V and J ends lost 1 base and 7 bases, in that order; junction bases with no gene match: 9. The CDR3, as DNA: TGTGCCAGCAGCTTGAGGGGTAGCGGGAGAGGAAATGAGCAGTTCTTC. Protein product: CASSLRGSGRGNEQFF.

The chain combines TRBV28 with TRBJ1-1; D is unresolved. The V and J ends lost 2 bases and 6 bases respectively, with 13 bases between them. In germline, CDR1 is MDHEN, CDR2 SYDVKM. This CDR3 spans 14 amino acids. CDR3 sequence: CASSLGRGWAEAFF. CDR3 sequence (DNA): TGTGCCAGCAGTTTAGGACGTGGCTGGGCTGAAGCTTTCTTT.

V gene TRBV28 combines with J gene TRBJ2-4, with TRBD1 matching 11 bases. CDR3 size: 13 residues. Trimming removed 4 bases from V and 15 bases from J; junction bases left unmatched: 8. CDR1 and CDR2 from the germline V gene are MDHEN and SYDVKM. CDR3: CASSSPGQGGRYF. As DNA, the CDR3 is TGTGCCAGCAGTTCACCGGGACAGGGGGGCCGGTACTTC.

The chain links TRBV27 to TRBJ2-1, with a weak D call TRBD2 (6 bases). The CDR3 spans 15 residues. In germline, CDR1 is MNHEY, CDR2 SMNVEV (reference sequence). V gave up 2 bases and J gave up 4 bases, with 12 bases separating them. Here the CDR3 reads CASSLKAGPYNEQFF. The CDR3 DNA is TGTGCCAGCAGTTTAAAGGCGGGACCATACAATGAGCAGTTCTTC.

The chain recombines TRBV9 with TRBJ2-5; 9 bases align to TRBD2. Germline values: CDR1 SGDLS, CDR2 YYNGEE. The CDR3 sequence is 15 residues long. Trimming at V came to 3 bases and at J to 5 bases, leaving 8 bases not matched to a gene. The CDR3 bases are TGTGCCAGCAGCGCAAGTAGCGGGAGACAGGAGACCCAGTACTTC. Translated: CASSASSGRQETQYF.

The chain recombines TRBV6-5 with TRBJ1-2; 8 bases match TRBD1. CDR3 length equals 14 residues. CDR1 and CDR2 (germline): MNHEY, SVGAGI. V lost 0 bases, J lost 11 bases, and 8 bases stayed unmatched. CDR3 bases: TGTGCCAGCAGTTACTCAGGGACAGGAAGACTTTACACCTTC. This codes for CASSYSGTGRLYTF.

The chain couples TRBV4-1 to TRBJ2-3; no clear D. Germline-derived CDR1 and CDR2 are MGHRA and YSYEKL. The germline V and J ends were trimmed by 2 bases and 1 base, with 4 bases remaining between them. The CDR3 is made up of 13 amino acids. Here the CDR3 DNA reads TGCGCCAGCAGCCAAATGGGCACAGATACGCAGTATTTT. It codes for CASSQMGTDTQYF.

The chain joins TRBV5-5 to TRBJ1-2; the D gene is possibly TRBD1 (6 bases). CDR3 length: 16 amino acids. Germline V gene sequence: CDR1 SGHKS, CDR2 YYEKEE (reference sequence). The V end lost 0 bases, the J end lost 6 bases, and 18 bases lay between the germline ends. CDR3 DNA sequence: TGTGCCAGCAGCTTGGATATGTGGGGGCAGGGGAATGGCTACACCTTC. Its protein product is CASSLDMWGQGNGYTF.

The V gene is TRBV9, the J gene TRBJ2-1, with D hard to call. The germline V gene encodes CDR1 SGDLS and CDR2 YYNGEE. The CDR3 sequence is 13 residues long. Trimming removed 0 bases from V and 4 bases from J, with 5 bases in between. Here the CDR3 reads CASSVGQYNEQFF. The DNA for the CDR3 is TGTGCCAGCAGCGTAGGGCAGTACAATGAGCAGTTCTTC. Full variable domain (missing parts from reference TRBV9 and TRBJ2-1): DSGVTQTPKHLITATGQRVTLRCSPRSGDLSVYWYQQSLDQGLQFLIQYYNGEERAKGNILERFSAQQFPDLHSELNLSSLELGDSALYFCASSVGQYNEQFFGPGTRLTVL.

The chain couples TRBV6-6 to TRBJ2-3, with D perhaps matching TRBD1 (5 bases). Germline V CDR1 and CDR2: MNHNY, SVGAGI (reference sequence). The CDR3 runs 14 residues. Trimming removed 11 bases at V and 0 bases at J, with 15 bases between. CDR3 nucleotides: TGTGCCGGCCAAGGACACCTTAGCACAGATACGCAGTATTTT. Translating gives CAGQGHLSTDTQYF.

This chain uses TRBV14 with TRBJ2-5; maybe TRBD2 (6 bases). The J call may be mistaken, given a closer DNA end match to TRBJ2-7. CDR1 is SGHDN and CDR2 is FVKESK in the germline V gene. This CDR3 comprises 15 residues. In DNA form, the CDR3 reads TGTGCCAGCAGCAGGGGACTTCGTCTCTCCTACGAGCAGTACTTC. As protein: CASSRGLRLSYEQYF.

The chain has TRBV10-3 and TRBJ2-4; 7 bases are a match to TRBD1. The CDR3 runs to 16 residues. CDR1 is ENHRY and CDR2 is SYGVKD in the germline V gene. Losses at the gene ends were 4 bases for V and 0 bases for J; bases not matched to a gene: 6. In nucleotides, the CDR3 is TGTGCCATCAGTGGGGACAGCAACTTAGCCAAAAACATTCAGTACTTC. It specifies CAISGDSNLAKNIQYF.

The chain links TRBV5-1 to TRBJ2-7; 11 bases match TRBD2. This CDR3 is built from 16 residues. Trimming removed 3 bases from V and 6 bases from J; junction bases left unmatched: 11. Germline values: CDR1 SGHRS, CDR2 YFSETQ. The CDR3 coding sequence is TGCGCCAGCAGCTGGCAGCTAGCGGGAGGCGGAGGCGAGCAGTACTTC. Its protein product is CASSWQLAGGGGEQYF.

The gene calls are TRBV28 and TRBJ1-1, with 7 nucleotides matching TRBD1. Trimming at V came to 5 bases and at J to 4 bases, leaving 7 bases not matched to a gene. The CDR3 contains 14 residues. Germline-derived CDR1 and CDR2 are MDHEN and SYDVKM. CDR3 protein: CASSVGGTATEAFF. In DNA, the CDR3 is TGTGCCAGCAGTGTAGGGGGGACAGCCACTGAAGCTTTCTTT. Together with reference TRBV28 and TRBJ1-1, the CDR3 gives the full variable domain: DVKVTQSSRYLVKRTGEKVFLECVQDMDHENMFWYRQDPGLGLRLIYFSYDVKMKEKGDIPEGYSVSREKKERFSLILESASTNQTSMYLCASSVGGTATEAFFGQGTRLTVV.